Shown below are 21 T cell receptor beta chains from a single sample sequenced in a study of T cell responses to AZD1222 COVID-19 vaccine. Here immunoSEQ multiplex PCR was the method, and the copy in TCRdb shows in-frame clones only, minus some. The repertoire has around 99,000 clones, around 90% of them found once; the top ten carry about an eighth. The material was peripheral blood, obtained on day 0 of AZD1222 vaccination. These TCRs come from an adult in good health.

This chain joins TRBV27 and TRBJ2-2; D might be TRBD1 (6 bases). From germline, CDR1 is MNHEY and CDR2 SMNVEV (reference sequence). The V end was cut by 5 bases, the J end by 5 bases, with 15 bases between. CDR3 size: 15 residues. The CDR3 sequence is CASSPPGHPTGELFF. As DNA, the CDR3 is TGTGCCAGCAGTCCGCCGGGACATCCGACCGGGGAGCTGTTTTTT.

The chain has TRBV30 and TRBJ2-7; D is uncertain. Looked up from germline, CDR1 is GTSNPN and CDR2 is SVGIG (reference sequence). Trimming pared 5 bases from V and 2 bases from J, leaving 10 bases between. This CDR3 has 12 residues. In DNA, the CDR3 is TGTGCCTGGGGTAGTTTAACCTACGAGCAGTACTTC. Translation gives CAWGSLTYEQYF.

V usage is TRBV19 and J usage is TRBJ1-1; no reliable D call. With 2 bases removed from V and 1 base from J, the gap between germline ends came to 8 bases. The CDR3 spans 14 residues. Germline CDR1 is LNHDA and CDR2 is SQIVND (reference sequence). The CDR3 DNA follows: TGTGCCAGTAGTATAATGACGGCGAACACTGAAGCTTTCTTT. Amino acid sequence: CASSIMTANTEAFF.

This rearrangement joins TRBV30 to TRBJ2-1; D gene unclear. V was trimmed by 2 bases and J by 6 bases, leaving 14 bases between them. The germline V gene has CDR1 GTSNPN and CDR2 SVGIG (reference sequence). This CDR3 contains 14 residues. The CDR3 bases are TGTGCCTGGAGTCGCTTCCAGAGGTCCAATGAGCAGTTCTTC. It yields the protein CAWSRFQRSNEQFF.

Comments on this clone: The junction departs from the called germline gene at one end, perhaps through a read error. The rearrangement joins TRBV5-4 to TRBJ1-1; D uncertain. The CDR3 is 13 amino acids. In germline, CDR1 is SGHNT, CDR2 YYREEE (reference sequence). This CDR3 reads CASSLPMNTKAFF. The CDR3 region has the DNA TGTGCCAGCAGCTTGCCAATGAACACTAAAGCTTTCTTT.

The chain combines TRBV5-1 with TRBJ2-1; no clear D. Trimming removed 4 bases from V and 7 bases from J, with 9 bases in between. The CDR3 extends over 12 amino acids. Germline V lookup: CDR1 SGHRS, CDR2 YFSETQ. DNA for the CDR3: TGCGCCAGCAGCAGCTCGGTAAATGAGCAGTTCTTC. Its translation: CASSSSVNEQFF.

This clone has only one observation. The V gene is TRBV25-1, the J gene TRBJ1-2; D uncertain. V was clipped by 5 bases and J by 1 base, with 8 bases between them. CDR1 is MGHDK, CDR2 SYGVNS, per germline. The CDR3 consists of 13 residues. CDR3 DNA sequence: TGTGCCAGCAGTAAAACCCTTAACTATGGCTACACCTTC. Translating gives CASSKTLNYGYTF.

This rearrangement joins TRBV9 to TRBJ2-3; 9 bases fit TRBD2. V lost 7 bases and J lost 3; bases outside the gene matches: 15. CDR1 is SGDLS, CDR2 YYNGEE, per germline. This CDR3 is 17 amino acids long. The CDR3 sequence is CASGVGSGRSGTDTQYF. DNA for the CDR3: TGTGCCAGCGGGGTTGGTAGCGGGAGAAGTGGGACAGATACGCAGTATTTT.

The CDR3 DNA follows: TGTGCCAGCAGCTTCTCTGGGGGGGTGAGCACTGAAGCTTTCTTT. This codes for CASSFSGGVSTEAFF. The V call is TRBV7-2, the J call TRBJ1-1; tentatively, D is TRBD1 (5 bases). This CDR3 is built from 15 residues. CDR1 and CDR2 from the germline V gene are SGHTA and FQGNSA. Trimming stripped 3 bases from V and 4 bases from J, with 15 bases between.

The chain combines TRBV18 with TRBJ1-4; TRBD1 is a possible D gene (6 bases). CDR1 and CDR2 (germline): KGHSH, LQKENI. Trimming shortened V by 3 bases and J by 4 bases, and 9 bases separated the two germline ends. The CDR3 is made up of 14 amino acids. Written as DNA, the CDR3 is TGTGCCAGCTCACCGACAGGCAATAATGAAAAACTGTTTTTT. Its translation is CASSPTGNNEKLFF.

The CDR3 region has the DNA TGTGCCAGCAGCTTAGGGGCTGCGGGAAAGGAGGAGCAGTTCTTC. Its translation: CASSLGAAGKEEQFF. V gene TRBV7-9 combines with J gene TRBJ2-1; tentative D call: TRBD2 (6 bases). CDR3 length: 15 amino acids. CDR1 is SEHNR and CDR2 is FQNEAQ in the germline V gene (reference sequence). Between the trimmed V and J ends, which lost 1 base and 10 bases, there was a span of 17 bases.

This clone appeared once. The genes are TRBV25-1 and TRBJ2-5; D is tentatively TRBD1 or TRBD2 (5 bases each). This CDR3 contains 16 residues. Germline CDR1 is MGHDK and CDR2 is SYGVNS. The ends were cut back, 1 base at V and 5 bases at J, with 17 bases in the middle. CDR3 DNA sequence: TGTGCCAGCAGTGAATGGGGTAGGGGAAGAGGGGAGACCCAGTACTTC. It yields the protein CASSEWGRGRGETQYF.

The chain recombines TRBV10-3 with TRBJ2-3, with 9 nucleotides matching TRBD1. Germline CDR1 is ENHRY and CDR2 is SYGVKD. The CDR3 extends over 15 amino acids. The V and J ends lost 8 bases and 2 bases, in that order; junction bases with no gene match: 8. The CDR3 region is CAIGWGQGNTDTQYF. The CDR3 bases are TGTGCCATCGGGTGGGGACAGGGAAACACAGATACGCAGTATTTT.

V is TRBV19 and J is TRBJ1-2; D unclear. Trimming removed 5 bases from V and 0 bases from J, with 10 bases in between. Per the germline V gene, CDR1 is LNHDA and CDR2 is SQIVND (reference sequence). This CDR3 is 14 amino acids long. The CDR3 DNA is TGTGCCAGTAGTGGGCAGTTAGCTAACTATGGCTACACCTTC. It is translated as CASSGQLANYGYTF. The complete variable domain, with remaining parts taken from reference TRBV19 and TRBJ1-2, reads DGGITQSPKYLFRKEGQNVTLSCEQNLNHDAMYWYRQDPGQGLRLIYYSQIVNDFQKGDIAEGYSVSREKKESFPLTVTSAQKNPTAFYLCASSGQLANYGYTFGSGTRLTVV.

The rearrangement links TRBV10-2 to TRBJ1-1; 7 bases match TRBD1. In germline, CDR1 is WSHSY, CDR2 SAAADI. Unmatched junction bases numbered 5, after V lost 9 bases and J lost 4 bases. The CDR3 totals 12 residues. The CDR3 is CASRQGGTEAFF. As DNA, the CDR3 is TGCGCCAGTCGACAGGGAGGCACTGAAGCTTTCTTT.

This chain links TRBV12-3 or TRBV12-4 with TRBJ1-2; possibly TRBD1 for D (6 bases). The CDR3 has 13 residues. V lost 1 base, J lost 7 bases, and 10 bases lay in between. The CDR3 DNA reads as TGTGCCAGCAGTTTAGAAGGGGGACGTGGCTACACCTTC. Protein product: CASSLEGGRGYTF.

This chain joins TRBV18 and TRBJ1-1, with 7 bases that match TRBD1. V was clipped by 2 bases and J by 0 bases; unmatched bases: 12. Germline V CDR1 and CDR2: KGHSH, LQKENI. CDR3 length equals 18 residues. The CDR3 loop is CASSPVTGQVSMNTEAFF. The CDR3, as DNA: TGTGCCAGCTCACCAGTTACCGGACAGGTTTCAATGAACACTGAAGCTTTCTTT.

This clone was picked up one time. The gene calls are TRBV6-6 and TRBJ2-6; 10 bases are a match to TRBD1. Germline V lookup: CDR1 MNHNY, CDR2 SVGAGI (reference sequence). The CDR3 covers 17 residues. Unmatched junction bases numbered 4, after V lost 5 bases and J lost 0 bases. CDR3 nucleotides: TGTGCCAGCAGTCCCCGGGACAGGGGCTCTGGGGCCAACGTCCTGACTTTC. It is translated as CASSPRDRGSGANVLTF.

About this clone: Relative to the germline gene, one junction end is altered; a read error may explain this. The V and J genes are TRBV9 and TRBJ2-3; 8 bases match TRBD2. The CDR3 contains 14 residues. Germline CDR1 reads SGDLS; CDR2 reads YYNGEE. CDR3 region: CASSVAGTGDTQYF. The CDR3 DNA sequence: TGTGCCAGCAGTGTAGCGGGAACGGGGGATACGCAGTATTTT.

The chain recombines TRBV5-6 with TRBJ2-7; TRBD1 matches 7 bases. With 7 bases clipped from V and 4 bases from J, the junction kept 8 bases outside the gene matches. Germline V gives CDR1 SGHDT, CDR2 YYEEEE. The CDR3 totals 13 residues. The CDR3 reads CASPRDSLYEQYF. As DNA, the CDR3 is TGTGCCAGCCCTCGGGACAGCTTGTACGAGCAGTACTTC.

This clone was seen a single time. The V and J genes are TRBV19 and TRBJ2-3; possible D gene TRBD2, 6 bases. This CDR3 region has 14 residues. Trimming removed 7 bases from V and 4 bases from J, with 15 bases in between. The germline CDR1 and CDR2 sequences are LNHDA and SQIVND (reference sequence). The DNA for the CDR3 is TGTGCCAGTACCCCGGAGGGCCCCGCAGATACGCAGTATTTT. Its translation is CASTPEGPADTQYF.